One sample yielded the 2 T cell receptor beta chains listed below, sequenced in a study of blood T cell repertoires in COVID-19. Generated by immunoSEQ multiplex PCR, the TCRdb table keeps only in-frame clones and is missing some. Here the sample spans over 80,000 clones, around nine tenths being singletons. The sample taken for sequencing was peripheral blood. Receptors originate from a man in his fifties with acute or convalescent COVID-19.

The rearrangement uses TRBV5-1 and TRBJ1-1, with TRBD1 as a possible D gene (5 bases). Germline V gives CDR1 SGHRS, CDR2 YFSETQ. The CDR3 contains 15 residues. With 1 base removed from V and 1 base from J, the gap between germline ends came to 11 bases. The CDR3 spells CASSLNPGKNTEAFF. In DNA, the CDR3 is TGCGCCAGCAGCTTGAACCCAGGGAAGAACACTGAAGCTTTCTTT.

The CDR3 nucleotides read TGTGCCAGCTCATTCGGGACTAGCGGGAGTCTTGATGAGCAGTTCTTC. It yields the protein CASSFGTSGSLDEQFF. The chain is built from TRBV18 and TRBJ2-1, with 14 bases aligning to TRBD2. Germline CDR1 and CDR2: KGHSH and LQKENI. The CDR3 runs 16 residues. V trimming: 5 bases; J trimming: 8 bases; junction bases outside the gene matches: 8.